Listed here are 25 T cell receptor beta chains from one sample, sequenced in a study of T cell responses to AZD1222 COVID-19 vaccine. The protocol was immunoSEQ multiplex PCR, while the TCRdb copy is restricted to in-frame clones and leaves out a portion. The sample has roughly 110,000 clones; 90% are singletons. The sample was peripheral blood, taken on day 0 of AZD1222 vaccination. These receptors all come from an adult in good health.

The chain carries TRBV13 and TRBJ2-1; possibly TRBD1 for D (8 bases). CDR3 length equals 14 residues. V was pared by 5 bases and J by 9 bases, with 17 bases between. Germline V CDR1 and CDR2: PRHDT, FYEKMQ (reference sequence). The CDR3 region has the DNA TGTGCCAGCAGCAACGACAGGGGCGGGAGTGAGCAGTTCTTC. This encodes CASSNDRGGSEQFF.

V is TRBV19 and J is TRBJ2-5; D uncertain. This CDR3 has 13 amino acids. V gave up 4 bases and J gave up 5 bases, with 11 bases separating them. CDR1 LNHDA and CDR2 SQIVND come from the germline V gene (reference sequence). The CDR3 spells CASSTARRETQYF. In nucleotides, the CDR3 is TGTGCCAGTAGTACAGCCAGGCGGGAGACCCAGTACTTC. The full variable domain, completed using reference TRBV19 and TRBJ2-5, is DGGITQSPKYLFRKEGQNVTLSCEQNLNHDAMYWYRQDPGQGLRLIYYSQIVNDFQKGDIAEGYSVSREKKESFPLTVTSAQKNPTAFYLCASSTARRETQYFGPGTRLLVL.

The chain carries TRBV5-1 and TRBJ2-1; unclear D gene. Trimming stripped 6 bases from V and 3 bases from J, with 13 bases between. CDR1 is SGHRS, CDR2 YFSETQ, per germline. The CDR3 consists of 14 residues. CDR3 DNA: TGCGCCAGCAATATACTCCCTCTCTACAATGAGCAGTTCTTC. Translating gives CASNILPLYNEQFF.

The CDR3 sequence: CASSPLAGGPDEQFF. CDR3 sequence (DNA): TGCGCCAGCAGCCCACTAGCGGGAGGGCCCGATGAGCAGTTCTTC. The chain combines TRBV5-1 with TRBJ2-1; 13 nucleotides align to TRBD2. Germline CDR1 reads SGHRS; CDR2 reads YFSETQ. The V gene end was trimmed by 4 bases and the J gene end by 8 bases; junction bases not matched to a gene: 6. The CDR3 loop spans 15 amino acids.

The chain uses TRBV28 and TRBJ1-4; D gene ambiguous. Germline assignment: CDR1 MDHEN and CDR2 SYDVKM. The ends were cut back, 3 bases at V and 0 bases at J, with 14 bases in the middle. The CDR3 covers 17 residues. CDR3 protein: CASSLISGLSTNEKLFF. The CDR3 nucleotides are TGTGCCAGCAGTTTGATATCCGGGCTTTCAACTAATGAAAAACTGTTTTTT.

The CDR3 loop reads CASSINGWSEAFF. DNA of the CDR3: TGTGCCAGTAGTATTAACGGATGGTCTGAAGCTTTCTTT. The chain couples TRBV19 to TRBJ1-1; D uncertain. Germline lookup yields CDR1 LNHDA and CDR2 SQIVND (reference sequence). The CDR3 totals 13 residues. Trimming removed 3 bases at V and 6 bases at J, with 11 bases between.

The chain has TRBV5-1 and TRBJ1-2, with a weak D call TRBD1 (6 bases). The CDR3 contains 14 residues. The germline V gene encodes CDR1 SGHRS and CDR2 YFSETQ. V lost 4 bases to trimming and J lost 6 bases, with 16 bases between them. The CDR3 DNA reads as TGCGCCAGCAGCCTCACCCAACACAGGGATGGCTACACCTTC. It is translated as CASSLTQHRDGYTF.

This clone has a single count. CDR3 residues: CASSPEGQGTDTQYF. The CDR3 DNA is TGCGCCAGCAGCCCCGAGGGTCAGGGCACAGATACGCAGTATTTT. The J gene is TRBJ2-3, the V gene TRBV5-1; maybe TRBD2 (5 bases). V lost 4 bases to trimming and J lost 1 base, with 13 bases between them. The CDR3 has 15 amino acids. Looked up from germline, CDR1 is SGHRS and CDR2 is YFSETQ.

The chain joins TRBV7-2 to TRBJ2-7, with 11 bases aligning to TRBD2. There are 15 residues in the CDR3. The J segment lost 1 base and the V segment lost 6 bases, leaving 5 bases of the junction unmatched. Germline V gives CDR1 SGHTA, CDR2 FQGNSA. The DNA for the CDR3 is TGTGCCAGCAGGCTGAGACTAGCGGGGTCCTACGAGCAGTACTTC. As protein: CASRLRLAGSYEQYF.

The chain carries TRBV7-2 and TRBJ2-5; D is undetermined. V lost 2 bases and J 5 bases, leaving 9 bases between the germline ends. The CDR3 is made up of 13 amino acids. From germline, CDR1 is SGHTA and CDR2 FQGNSA. Here the CDR3 reads CASSLIPFETQYF. In DNA, the CDR3 is TGTGCCAGCAGCTTAATCCCCTTCGAGACCCAGTACTTC.

The rearrangement joins TRBV5-6 to TRBJ2-4; D is possibly TRBD1 or TRBD2 (5 bases each). CDR3 length: 13 amino acids. In germline, CDR1 is SGHDT, CDR2 YYEEEE. V dropped 2 bases and J dropped 10 bases, with 13 bases sitting between them. CDR3 sequence (DNA): TGTGCCAGCAGCTTAAGAACCGAGGGGATTCAGTACTTC. Translation gives CASSLRTEGIQYF.

CDR3 amino acids: CASSLPSLDTQYF. In DNA, the CDR3 is TGCGCCAGCAGCTTGCCTAGCCTGGATACGCAGTATTTT. This sequence joins TRBV5-1 and TRBJ2-3, with TRBD2 as a possible D gene (5 bases). Germline loops: CDR1 SGHRS, CDR2 YFSETQ. V lost 1 base to trimming and J lost 6 bases, with 9 bases between them. The length of the CDR3 is 13 residues.

The chain uses TRBV7-9 and TRBJ2-1, with TRBD2 identical over 11 bases. Per germline, CDR1 SEHNR and CDR2 FQNEAQ (reference sequence). The CDR3 is made up of 14 amino acids. The J segment lost 5 bases and the V segment lost 4 bases, leaving 1 base of the junction unmatched. The CDR3 loop reads CASSSGLADNEQFF. CDR3 in DNA: TGTGCCAGCAGCTCGGGACTAGCGGACAATGAGCAGTTCTTC.

The chain has TRBV9 and TRBJ1-1; 7 bases are shared with TRBD1. CDR3 length: 14 amino acids. Germline lookup yields CDR1 SGDLS and CDR2 YYNGEE. The V segment lost 4 bases and the J segment 2 bases; nucleotides outside the gene matches: 5. The CDR3 region is CASSTGQHNTEAFF. As DNA, the CDR3 is TGTGCCAGCAGCACGGGACAGCACAACACTGAAGCTTTCTTT.

The chain carries TRBV28 and TRBJ2-6; TRBD1 aligns across 8 bases. The trim removed 6 bases at V and 9 bases at J, leaving 19 bases unmatched. Germline V gives CDR1 MDHEN, CDR2 SYDVKM. The CDR3 length is 18 residues. The CDR3 bases are TGTGCCAGCAGACGATTCAACGCGGACAGGGTCACGGGCAACGTCCTGACTTTC. This encodes CASRRFNADRVTGNVLTF. Using reference TRBV28 and TRBJ2-6 for the parts outside the CDR3, the full variable domain is DVKVTQSSRYLVKRTGEKVFLECVQDMDHENMFWYRQDPGLGLRLIYFSYDVKMKEKGDIPEGYSVSREKKERFSLILESASTNQTSMYLCASRRFNADRVTGNVLTFGAGSRLTVL.

This sequence joins TRBV24-1 and TRBJ1-1; tentative D call: TRBD1 (5 bases). The CDR3 is 12 residues long. From germline, CDR1 is KGHDR and CDR2 SFDVKD. The V end was cut by 8 bases, the J end by 4 bases, with 10 bases between. The CDR3 here is CATTDGGTEAFF. In DNA, the CDR3 is TGTGCCACCACTGACGGGGGCACTGAAGCTTTCTTT.

This chain links TRBV28 with TRBJ1-5, with no clear D. V was trimmed by 5 bases and J by 7 bases, leaving 18 bases between them. Germline values: CDR1 MDHEN, CDR2 SYDVKM. The CDR3 runs 15 residues. The chain's CDR3 is CASSPLWKDGQPQHF. The CDR3 DNA is TGTGCCAGCAGTCCTCTTTGGAAGGACGGACAGCCCCAGCATTTT.

The CDR3 region is CASSPSRGHTEAFF. The CDR3 DNA reads TGTGCCAGCAGCCCGTCCCGAGGGCACACTGAAGCTTTCTTT. This chain links TRBV3-1 (or the pseudogene TRBV3-2) with TRBJ1-1; no definite D call. The CDR3 runs to 14 residues. V dropped 4 bases and J dropped 3 bases, with 12 bases sitting between them. In germline, CDR1 is LGHDT, CDR2 YNNKEL (reference sequence).

The chain uses TRBV29-1 and TRBJ1-6; 7 bases line up with TRBD1. This CDR3 has 13 amino acids. J lost 9 bases, V lost 4 bases, and 6 bases had no gene match. Germline V gene sequence: CDR1 SQVTM, CDR2 ANQGSEA. The CDR3 DNA is TGCAGCGTTGGGGAGGGGGCAGGTTCACCCCTCCACTTT. It codes for CSVGEGAGSPLHF.

The chain carries TRBV4-1 and TRBJ1-4; unclear D gene. This CDR3 is 16 amino acids long. The germline V gene encodes CDR1 MGHRA and CDR2 YSYEKL. Trimming left V 4 bases short and J 12 bases short, with 24 bases between. The CDR3 nucleotides are TGCGCCAGCAGCCCCCAACAGAGGTCCCTAGGTGCCGAACTGTTTTTT. Its protein product is CASSPQQRSLGAELFF.

The CDR3 region is CASSLQSGAPNEQFF. DNA for the CDR3: TGCGCCAGCAGCTTGCAGAGCGGGGCCCCCAATGAGCAGTTCTTC. This chain links TRBV5-1 with TRBJ2-1; TRBD2 aligns across 7 bases. J gave up 6 bases and V 1 base, and 7 bases lay outside the gene matches. This CDR3 comprises 15 residues. CDR1 SGHRS and CDR2 YFSETQ come from the germline V gene.

The chain is built from TRBV6-5 and TRBJ1-5; a possible D gene is TRBD1 (5 bases). Germline V gene data show CDR1 as MNHEY and CDR2 as SVGAGI. V lost 6 bases and J 6 bases, leaving 9 bases between the germline ends. The length of the CDR3 is 12 residues. CDR3 in amino acids: CASSSGTQPQHF. The CDR3 bases are TGTGCCAGCAGCTCCGGGACTCAGCCCCAGCATTTT.

This clone was detected only once. The chain joins TRBV28 to TRBJ1-2; D is possibly TRBD1 (6 bases). Germline V gene sequence: CDR1 MDHEN, CDR2 SYDVKM. The CDR3 contains 12 residues. Trimming shortened V by 4 bases and J by 12 bases, and 15 bases separated the two germline ends. CDR3 amino acids: CASSSRQVVDTF. Here the CDR3 DNA reads TGTGCCAGCAGTTCCAGACAGGTTGTGGACACCTTC.

The chain couples TRBV6-4 to TRBJ1-3, with D perhaps matching TRBD1 (5 bases). The V gene lost 5 bases and the J gene lost 4 bases, with 15 bases spanning the gap. Germline CDR1 and CDR2: MRHNA and SNTAGT. The CDR3 length is 15 residues. CDR3 in DNA: TGTGCCAGCAGTCCCCCGGGGGGGTTCGGAAACACCATATATTTT. Encoded protein: CASSPPGGFGNTIYF.

The rearrangement joins TRBV28 to TRBJ2-3; TRBD1 is a possible D gene (5 bases). V shed 5 bases and J shed 6 bases, with 9 bases lying between them. Germline CDR1 reads MDHEN; CDR2 reads SYDVKM. This CDR3 is built from 12 residues. CDR3 protein: CASSPRGDTQYF. The DNA of the CDR3 is TGTGCCAGCAGTCCTAGGGGCGATACGCAGTATTTT.